The present entry profiles one TCR beta chain with its context. This record belongs to a study of blood T cell repertoires in COVID-19. Study summary: The United States, Italy and Spain supplied acute and convalescent COVID-19 samples. Nucleic acid was either cDNA or gDNA, and it came from T cells, B-cell-depleted T cells, or PBMCs.

In the authors' workflow: By means of reference gene primer amplification, nucleated cell counts were estimated. TCRdb's table, derived via immunoSEQ multiplex PCR, lists solely in-frame clones and lacks some. That table gives V, J and clone size, and the DNA gave D and trimming. The sample carries 88,000 or so clones, about 85% recorded once. The CDR3 is made up of 15 amino acids. J lost 4 bases, V lost 5 bases, and 5 bases had no gene match. Germline CDR1 LGHDT, CDR2 YNNKEL (reference sequence). The rearrangement joins TRBV3-1 (or the pseudogene TRBV3-2) to TRBJ1-2; 12 bases agree with TRBD1. The source material was peripheral blood. The source of this sequence is a man in his sixties with acute or convalescent COVID-19. The CDR3 loop is CASSYGTGGSYGYTF. The CDR3, as DNA: TGTGCCAGCAGCTATGGGACAGGGGGCAGCTATGGCTACACCTTC.